This TCR beta chain was identified during a study of T cells after yellow fever vaccination. Findings and caveats of the study: There was a small share of clonotypes that showed up in both the CD4 and CD8 compartments. Once the booster was given, most primary-vaccination clones reappeared, at approximately 97% for CD4 and roughly 91% for CD8.

Points on this clonotype: What it recognizes is unknown.

It was through 5'RACE template switching that TCR cDNA was made, with a universal primer site and UMIs added. TCRdb called the 5' RACE reads again in MiXCR, with one record for every CDR3 protein. Here the sample spans approximately 300,000 distinct CDR3 sequences, roughly 10% being singletons. The sample consisted of CD4+ T cells sorted from PBMCs, taken 45 days after the yellow fever booster vaccination. The sequence was obtained from a young man who received the YFV17D yellow fever vaccine.

The CDR3 region is CASSKPTGELFF. In nucleotides, the CDR3 is TGTGCCAGCAGTAAGCCGACCGGGGAGCTGTTTTTT. The genes are TRBV12-3 or TRBV12-4 and TRBJ2-2; D unclear. The CDR3 totals 12 residues. Trimming cost V 5 bases and J 5 bases, with 6 bases left between them.